Listed below are T cell receptor beta chains from one sample, sequenced in a study of T cells in Graves' hyperthyroidism and ophthalmopathy. MiXCR was run by TCRdb on the multiplex PCR reads, yielding one entry per CDR3 protein. The sample lists 650,000 to 700,000 distinct CDR3 sequences, 15% to 20% occurring once. The specimen sequenced was blood. All receptors derive from a man aged 45-65 years with Graves' hyperthyroidism. Each CDR3 is given without its conserved first and last residue.

v_call: TRBV19; cdr3_aa: ASSMRTESGDTQY
v_call: TRBV7-2; cdr3_aa: ASSSRGQTSYEQY
v_call: TRBV20-1; cdr3_aa: SAYSGQGYEQY
v_call: TRBV28; cdr3_aa: ASSLLPNTEAF
v_call: TRBV7-3; cdr3_aa: ASSLSSGGTDTQY
v_call: TRBV7-3; cdr3_aa: ASSLSSGNYEQY
v_call: TRBV19; cdr3_aa: ASSREGPTSETQY
v_call: TRBV28; cdr3_aa: ASSAGTGGLSAYNEQF
v_call: TRBV5-1; cdr3_aa: ASSLEGGGNGYT
v_call: TRBV6-2/TRBV6-3; cdr3_aa: ASSYLTETYEQY
v_call: TRBV11-2; cdr3_aa: ASSLSLTVQGAGMNYGYT
v_call: TRBV2; cdr3_aa: ASSASADTQY
v_call: TRBV12-3/TRBV12-4; cdr3_aa: ASSITGGQF
v_call: TRBV9; cdr3_aa: ASSVAGAGETQY
v_call: TRBV27; cdr3_aa: ASSLGPANGYEQY
v_call: TRBV18; cdr3_aa: ASSPLYQGGNYGYT
v_call: TRBV6-2/TRBV6-3; cdr3_aa: ASRAFGGRTDTQY
v_call: TRBV28; cdr3_aa: ASNRGVGENEQF